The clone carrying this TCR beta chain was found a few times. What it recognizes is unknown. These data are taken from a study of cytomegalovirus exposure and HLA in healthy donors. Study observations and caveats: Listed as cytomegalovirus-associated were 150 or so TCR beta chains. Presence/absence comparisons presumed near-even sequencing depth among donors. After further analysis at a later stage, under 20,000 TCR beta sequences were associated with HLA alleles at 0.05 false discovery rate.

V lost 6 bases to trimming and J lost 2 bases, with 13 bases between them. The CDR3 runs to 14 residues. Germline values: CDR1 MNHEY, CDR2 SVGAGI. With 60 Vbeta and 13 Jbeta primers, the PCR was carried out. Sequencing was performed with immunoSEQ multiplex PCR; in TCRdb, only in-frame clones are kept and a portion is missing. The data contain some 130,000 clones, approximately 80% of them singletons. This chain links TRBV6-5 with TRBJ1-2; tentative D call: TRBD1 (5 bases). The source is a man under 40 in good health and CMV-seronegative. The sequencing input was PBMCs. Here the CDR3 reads CASSRGRVNYGYTF. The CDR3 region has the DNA TGTGCCAGCAGCCGGGGGAGGGTAAACTATGGCTACACCTTC.